Listed here are 6 T cell receptor beta chains from one sample, sequenced in a study of shared clonotypes between healthy human individuals. Generated by immunoSEQ multiplex PCR, the TCRdb table keeps only in-frame clones and is missing some. The sample lists hundreds of thousands of clones; about 91% were seen once. Naive CD8 populations comprised CD45RO-negative cells positively selected for CCR7, excluding terminally differentiated effector memory CD45RA+ cells. The sample taken for sequencing was naive CD8+ T cells sorted from blood. The receptors derive from a man aged 25-45 years in good health.

This clone occurred once. The rearrangement links TRBV29-1 to TRBJ2-5, with 8 bases aligning to TRBD1. The CDR3 totals 15 residues. Germline loops: CDR1 SQVTM, CDR2 ANQGSEA. The V and J ends lost 3 bases and 5 bases, in that order; junction bases with no gene match: 11. The CDR3 protein is CSVDGQGAEGETQYF. CDR3 nucleotides: TGCAGCGTTGATGGGCAGGGGGCGGAAGGGGAGACCCAGTACTTC. Based on the CDR3 plus reference TRBV29-1 and TRBJ2-5, the full variable domain is SAVISQKPSRDICQRGTSLTIQCQVDSQVTMMFWYRQQPGQSLTLIATANQGSEATYESGFVIDKFPISRPNLTFSTLTVSNMSPEDSSIYLCSVDGQGAEGETQYFGPGTRLLVL.

V is TRBV19 and J is TRBJ1-4; D remains ambiguous. The CDR3 sequence is 13 residues long. Trimming left V 1 base short and J 6 bases short, with 6 bases between. CDR1 and CDR2 (germline): LNHDA, SQIVND (reference sequence). The CDR3 sequence: CASSIGLHEKLFF. The CDR3 DNA reads TGTGCCAGTAGTATAGGGCTGCATGAAAAACTGTTTTTT.

The chain combines TRBV9 with TRBJ1-4, with D uncertain. This CDR3 is 17 amino acids long. Germline CDR1 and CDR2: SGDLS and YYNGEE. The V end lost 4 bases, the J end lost 5 bases, and 21 bases lay between the germline ends. CDR3 DNA: TGTGCCAGCAGCCCTTCGGGGTCCTTCTTAACAAATGAAAAACTGTTTTTT. Translated: CASSPSGSFLTNEKLFF. Combining the CDR3 with reference TRBV9 and TRBJ1-4 gives the whole variable domain DSGVTQTPKHLITATGQRVTLRCSPRSGDLSVYWYQQSLDQGLQFLIQYYNGEERAKGNILERFSAQQFPDLHSELNLSSLELGDSALYFCASSPSGSFLTNEKLFFGSGTQLSVL.

The CDR3 loop reads CAIQTGRGDQPQHF. CDR3 nucleotides: TGTGCCATCCAAACCGGCAGGGGGGATCAGCCCCAGCATTTT. V and J are TRBV6-1 and TRBJ1-5; 7 bases are a match to TRBD1. CDR1 is MNHNS and CDR2 is SASEGT in the germline V gene. V lost 10 bases to trimming and J lost 5 bases; unmatched junction nucleotides: 11. CDR3 length: 14 residues.

V and J are TRBV27 and TRBJ1-3, with unresolved D. Germline CDR1 reads MNHEY; CDR2 reads SMNVEV (reference sequence). The V end was cut by 10 bases, the J end by 0 bases, with 16 bases between. This CDR3 spans 15 amino acids. The CDR3: CATARTALSGNTIYF. CDR3 sequence (DNA): TGTGCCACCGCCCGGACTGCTCTCTCTGGAAACACCATATATTTT.

The chain recombines TRBV4-1 with TRBJ1-4; D call uncertain. V was cut by 2 bases and J by 0 bases, with 10 bases left in between. CDR1 MGHRA and CDR2 YSYEKL come from the germline V gene. This CDR3 has 16 amino acids. The CDR3 DNA reads TGCGCCAGCAGCCAAACCGACGGTTCAACTAATGAAAAACTGTTTTTT. This translates into CASSQTDGSTNEKLFF.